This T cell receptor beta chain originates from a study of response to subunit inactivated influenza vaccine. Study findings and constraints: Only a handful of new T cells, the authors suggested, are recruited with each seasonal influenza vaccination.

TCRdb ran MiXCR on the RT-PCR reads and lists one entry per CDR3 protein. The data hold hundreds of thousands of distinct CDR3 sequences, with 14% observed a single time. Many counts were recorded for this clonotype. What it recognizes is unknown. The receptor was isolated from a man aged 45 to 65 who received an inactivated influenza vaccine. Sequenced material: PBMCs from blood, taken 14 to 15 days before vaccination.

In DNA form, the CDR3 reads TGTGCCACAGGGAGGAGCTCCTACGAGCAGTACTTC. It yields the protein CATGRSSYEQYF. The chain has TRBV7-9 and TRBJ2-7; weak D call: TRBD2 (6 bases). The CDR3 has 12 residues. Looked up from germline, CDR1 is SEHNR and CDR2 is FQNEAQ (reference sequence). The germline V and J ends were trimmed by 10 bases and 0 bases, with 10 bases remaining between them. The variable domain in full, completed from reference TRBV7-9 and TRBJ2-7, reads DTGVSQNPRHKITKRGQNVTFRCDPISEHNRLYWYRQTLGQGPEFLTYFQNEAQLEKSRLLSDRFSAERPKGSFSTLEIQRTEQGDSAMYLCATGRSSYEQYFGPGTRLTVT.